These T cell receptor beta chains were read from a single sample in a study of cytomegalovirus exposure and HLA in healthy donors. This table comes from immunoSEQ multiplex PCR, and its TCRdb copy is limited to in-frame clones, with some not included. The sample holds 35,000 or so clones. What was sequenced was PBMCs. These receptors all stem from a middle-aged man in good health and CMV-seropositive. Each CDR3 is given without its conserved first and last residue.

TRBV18 ASSPYGTEAF
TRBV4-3 ASSQGPSGWGEQF
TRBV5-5 ASSFEQAIQETQY
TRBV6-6 ASSYSEGQGPGEAF
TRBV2 ASRGEEETQY
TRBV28 ASSSEYANTGELF
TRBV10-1 ASSEGERLRESGDTQY
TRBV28 ASTTAEFSGANVLT
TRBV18 ASSPSGGTPLGYT
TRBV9 ASSPVRTSGGRITGELF
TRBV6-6 ASSYSGGDYNEQF
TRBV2 ASSRQANMNTEAF
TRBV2 ASSEGGHYEQY
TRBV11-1 ASSLDSGRGQETQY
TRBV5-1 ASSRGQGPIYGYT
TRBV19 ASSIPDRGEQY
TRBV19 ASSSPDYSGANVLT
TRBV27 ASRRTGAYEQY
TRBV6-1 ASSAPLGGMNTEAF
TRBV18 ASSSGTSRETQY
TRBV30 AWSPLGRGGYT
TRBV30 AWSRQGFDNQPQH
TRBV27 ASRTGLAGDPYEQY